This T cell receptor beta chain was profiled in a study of T cell repertoires in cytomegalovirus infection. On the study more broadly: Matching HLA type and CMV infection were both indicated by public TCR beta signatures.

This clonotype was seen a handful of times. Its antigen remains unidentified. Study observations and caveats: Accumulated public TCR beta family frequency recognized individuals carrying CMV together with the relevant HLA.

TCRdb recomputed calls from the reads with MiXCR, one row per CDR3 protein. The repertoire consists of about 320,000 distinct CDR3 sequences, with over 7.5% occurring once and the leading ten covering roughly 4.5%. CDR3 length equals 11 residues. Germline CDR1 and CDR2: DFQATT and SNEGSKA (reference sequence). The sequencing sample was made of PBMCs. The source is a human donor in good health (CMV status not recorded). Some clones in this sample may be carry-over from other donors' samples. This chain links TRBV20-1 with TRBJ1-2; 11 positions agree with TRBD1. The CDR3 region is CTSGQGAGYTF. The CDR3 region has the DNA TGCACCTCCGGACAGGGGGCAGGCTACACCTTC.